This T cell receptor beta chain stems from a study of identical twins. Unique molecular identifiers were present on the cDNA, and a universal primer site came from template switching. TCRdb redid the calling of the 5' RACE reads with MiXCR, one entry per CDR3 protein. Here the sample spans around 650,000 distinct CDR3 sequences, just over 7% being singletons. The germline V gene has CDR1 SGDLS and CDR2 YYNGEE. This CDR3 is built from 16 residues. With 4 bases removed from V and 7 bases from J, the gap between germline ends came to 24 bases. This sample was shared with a second study, whose subject was yellow fever vaccine responses in identical twins.

The gene calls are TRBV9 and TRBJ2-7, with a possible D match to TRBD2 (6 bases). The source is a woman between 18 and 30 years old in good health. The specimen was PBMCs. The CDR3 nucleotides are TGTGCCAGCAGCCCCCCCTCCGGGACTCCCCAATGGGAGCAGTACTTC. Its protein product is CASSPPSGTPQWEQYF.